Below, 30 T cell receptor beta chains from the same sample are listed, as sequenced in a study of regulatory T cells in long-lasting Graves disease. Specified time point: persistent/refractory GD, antithyroid drugs over 5 years with positive TRAb. PBMCs provided the RNA from which the TCR library was made. Combining iRepertoire HTBI primers with Arm-PCR of CDR3 regions, the authors built TCR beta libraries. TCRdb independently ran MiXCR on the multiplex PCR reads; one entry per CDR3 protein. The sample has around 400,000 distinct CDR3 sequences, less than 30% seen once. The source material was peripheral blood mononuclear cells (PBMCs), sampled when the disease was refractory, from a patient treated with antithyroid drugs. The receptors originated from a woman aged 40 to 50 with Graves disease.

The V call is TRBV9, the J call TRBJ2-1; 9 nucleotides line up with TRBD2. Germline V gene sequence: CDR1 SGDLS, CDR2 YYNGEE. The CDR3 is made up of 16 amino acids. J was trimmed by 6 bases and V by 2 bases; bases with no gene match: 9. The CDR3 sequence is CASSVPSGTVINEQFF. The CDR3 DNA reads TGTGCCAGCAGCGTCCCTAGCGGGACGGTGATCAATGAGCAGTTCTTC. Full variable domain (outside the CDR3, taken from reference TRBV9 and TRBJ2-1): DSGVTQTPKHLITATGQRVTLRCSPRSGDLSVYWYQQSLDQGLQFLIQYYNGEERAKGNILERFSAQQFPDLHSELNLSSLELGDSALYFCASSVPSGTVINEQFFGPGTRLTVL.

This clonotype was detected many times. V gene TRBV25-1 combines with J gene TRBJ1-2; D not resolved. CDR1 is MGHDK, CDR2 SYGVNS, per germline. Trimming left V 0 bases short and J 5 bases short, with 16 bases between. There are 16 residues in the CDR3. Here the CDR3 reads CASSEYGQMGPYGYTF. CDR3 nucleotide sequence: TGTGCCAGCAGTGAATATGGCCAGATGGGTCCTTATGGCTACACCTTC.

As to this clonotype: A far larger clone is one nucleotide away, so this likely arose from a read error. CDR3: CASSHPGQGENIQYF. CDR3 coding DNA: TGTGCCAGCAGCCACCCGGGACAGGGGGAAAACATTCAGTACTTC. The chain employs TRBV7-3 and TRBJ2-4; TRBD1 matches at 11 bases. Germline V gene lookup returns CDR1 SGHTA and CDR2 FQGTGA. The CDR3 is made up of 15 amino acids. Trimming at V came to 5 bases and at J to 5 bases, leaving 5 bases not matched to a gene.

In its sample, this clonotype was seen a few times. The CDR3 nucleotides are TGCAGTGCTAGAGGACAGGTCAGCTCCTACGAGCAGTACTTC. Residues: CSARGQVSSYEQYF. J is TRBJ2-7 and V is TRBV20-1; maybe TRBD1 (6 bases). V was clipped by 1 base and J by 0 bases, with 10 bases between them. CDR1 and CDR2 from the germline V gene are DFQATT and SNEGSKA (reference sequence). The CDR3 extends over 14 amino acids.

This clonotype was recorded only once. CDR3: CASNRTGVHQPQHF. CDR3 DNA: TGTGCCAGCAATCGCACAGGGGTGCATCAGCCCCAGCATTTT. The rearrangement uses TRBV6-1 and TRBJ1-5; TRBD1 matches at 7 bases. The CDR3 contains 14 residues. Germline lookup yields CDR1 MNHNS and CDR2 SASEGT. The junction had 8 bases not matched to a gene; V was cut back by 7 bases and J by 5 bases.

This chain uses TRBV10-3 with TRBJ2-1; the D call may be TRBD1 or TRBD2 (5 bases each). The CDR3 length is 15 residues. Germline V lookup: CDR1 ENHRY, CDR2 SYGVKD. Trimming shortened V by 2 bases and J by 8 bases, and 16 bases separated the two germline ends. The CDR3 protein is CAISEVGVPGHEQFF. Here the CDR3 DNA reads TGTGCCATCAGTGAGGTAGGGGTACCGGGGCATGAGCAGTTCTTC.

This clonotype was counted a few times. The chain carries TRBV6-1 and TRBJ1-1; D remains unclear. CDR1 is MNHNS and CDR2 is SASEGT in the germline V gene. This CDR3 region has 13 residues. Between the trimmed V and J ends, which lost 8 bases and 1 base, there was a span of 11 bases. The CDR3 region is CASRVGGNTEAFF. DNA of the CDR3: TGTGCCAGCCGCGTGGGTGGGAACACTGAAGCTTTCTTT.

This clonotype was observed a few times. CDR3 DNA sequence: TGTGCCAGCAGCCAAGACGGGGGATGGGGGCCTGGATGGAACACTGAAGCTTTCTTT. It yields the protein CASSQDGGWGPGWNTEAFF. This sequence joins TRBV14 and TRBJ1-1, with a tentative D call TRBD1 (6 bases). Germline CDR1 SGHDN, CDR2 FVKESK. Trimming shortened V by 0 bases and J by 1 base, and 21 bases separated the two germline ends. The CDR3 has 19 amino acids.

In this sample, this clonotype turned up a few times. This sequence joins TRBV28 and TRBJ2-1; 9 bases align to TRBD2. The CDR3 is made up of 15 amino acids. Trimming took 3 bases from V and 9 from J; bases not matched to a gene: 9. CDR1 MDHEN and CDR2 SYDVKM come from the germline V gene. The CDR3 DNA follows: TGTGCCAGCAGTTTCCGACTAGCGGAATCGGCTGAGCAGTTCTTC. The encoded protein is CASSFRLAESAEQFF. The full variable domain, completed using reference TRBV28 and TRBJ2-1, is DVKVTQSSRYLVKRTGEKVFLECVQDMDHENMFWYRQDPGLGLRLIYFSYDVKMKEKGDIPEGYSVSREKKERFSLILESASTNQTSMYLCASSFRLAESAEQFFGPGTRLTVL.

This clonotype was detected ten times or more. The chain joins TRBV9 to TRBJ2-7; 7 positions agree with TRBD1. Unmatched junction bases numbered 7, after V lost 5 bases and J lost 5 bases. This CDR3 spans 13 amino acids. CDR1 is SGDLS, CDR2 YYNGEE, per germline. CDR3 sequence (DNA): TGTGCCAGCAGTGACGGGACAGATGACGAGCAGTACTTC. It specifies CASSDGTDDEQYF. Supplemented by reference TRBV9 and TRBJ2-7, the full variable domain reads DSGVTQTPKHLITATGQRVTLRCSPRSGDLSVYWYQQSLDQGLQFLIQYYNGEERAKGNILERFSAQQFPDLHSELNLSSLELGDSALYFCASSDGTDDEQYFGPGTRLTVT.

The table lists this clonotype with a few counts. The genes are TRBV11-2 and TRBJ2-7, with 10 bases fitting TRBD2. Germline V lookup: CDR1 SGHAT, CDR2 FQNNGV. The CDR3 totals 15 residues. V dropped 0 bases and J dropped 5; count of bases not matched to a gene: 4. CDR3 in DNA: TGTGCCAGCAGCTTAGAGTGGACTAGCGGTAACGAGCAGTACTTC. Translating gives CASSLEWTSGNEQYF.

The gene calls are TRBV2 and TRBJ2-7; no clear D gene. CDR1 SNHLY and CDR2 FYNNEI come from the germline V gene. The length of the CDR3 is 13 residues. V dropped 4 bases and J dropped 6 bases, with 13 bases sitting between them. CDR3 loop: CASSGKGWFEQYF. The CDR3 DNA sequence: TGTGCCAGCAGTGGGAAAGGGTGGTTCGAGCAGTACTTC.

The chain carries TRBV2 and TRBJ2-5, with 11 bases lining up with TRBD2. CDR1 SNHLY and CDR2 FYNNEI come from the germline V gene. CDR3 length: 18 residues. With V trimmed by 6 bases and J by 1 base, 13 bases remained unmatched. CDR3 residues: CASSPAKRTSGLQETQYF. The CDR3 nucleotides read TGTGCCAGCAGCCCAGCGAAGCGGACTAGCGGGCTCCAAGAGACCCAGTACTTC.

This clonotype came up a few times. The chain is built from TRBV19 and TRBJ2-2, with TRBD2 as a possible D gene (6 bases). CDR1 and CDR2 from the germline V gene are LNHDA and SQIVND (reference sequence). V lost 3 bases to trimming and J lost 4 bases, with 12 bases between them. This CDR3 is built from 15 residues. CDR3 region: CASSIRGIGTGELFF. CDR3 in DNA: TGTGCCAGTAGTATTCGGGGGATAGGCACCGGGGAGCTGTTTTTT.

This clonotype has more than one count but fewer than ten. This chain connects TRBV20-1 to TRBJ2-7, with D uncertain. CDR3 length equals 12 residues. Germline CDR1 reads DFQATT; CDR2 reads SNEGSKA (reference sequence). Trimming took 0 bases from V and 0 from J, leaving 3 bases between them. In DNA form, the CDR3 reads TGCAGTGCTAGAGAAAGCTCCTACGAGCAGTACTTC. It specifies CSARESSYEQYF.

The J gene is TRBJ1-3, the V gene TRBV3-1; D is unclear. This CDR3 comprises 16 residues. CDR1 LGHDT and CDR2 YNNKEL come from the germline V gene (reference sequence). The V end lost 4 bases, the J end lost 0 bases, and 13 bases lay between the germline ends. This CDR3 is CASSPRTGYSGNTIYF. The CDR3 coding sequence is TGTGCCAGCAGCCCAAGGACGGGGTACTCTGGAAACACCATATATTTT.

This clonotype was seen repeatedly, ten times or more. V and J are TRBV29-1 and TRBJ2-7; 8 nucleotides agree with TRBD2. The ends lost 6 bases at V and 2 bases at J; junction bases unmatched: 9. CDR1 is SQVTM and CDR2 is ANQGSEA in the germline V gene. This CDR3 spans 14 amino acids. The CDR3 DNA sequence: TGCAGCGTGCCCAGCGGGAGTACCCCCTACGAGCAGTACTTC. Translating it yields CSVPSGSTPYEQYF.

This clonotype has more than one count but fewer than ten. V gene TRBV19 combines with J gene TRBJ2-7, with 12 positions matching TRBD1. CDR1 and CDR2 from the germline V gene are LNHDA and SQIVND (reference sequence). V was clipped by 6 bases and J by 7 bases; unmatched bases: 7. CDR3 length: 14 residues. CDR3 amino acids: CASSSGQGAGEQYF. For the CDR3, the DNA is TGTGCCAGTAGCTCGGGACAGGGGGCCGGAGAGCAGTACTTC.

This clonotype has ten or more counts. The chain is built from TRBV7-8 and TRBJ1-5, with TRBD1 identical over 7 bases. With 2 bases clipped from V and 6 bases from J, the junction kept 16 bases outside the gene matches. CDR3 length equals 18 residues. Germline V lookup: CDR1 SGHVS, CDR2 FQNEAQ. Here the CDR3 reads CASSLYTHREGARQPQHF. The CDR3 coding sequence is TGTGCCAGCAGCTTATACACCCACAGAGAGGGGGCGCGTCAGCCCCAGCATTTT.

This clonotype has only a few counts. The rearrangement links TRBV19 to TRBJ2-2; D remains unclear. Germline V CDR1 and CDR2: LNHDA, SQIVND (reference sequence). There are 11 residues in the CDR3. Trimming removed 6 bases from V and 6 bases from J, with 5 bases in between. The CDR3 here is CASRYAGELFF. CDR3 bases: TGTGCCAGTAGATATGCCGGGGAGCTGTTTTTT.

Only a few counts were recorded for this clonotype. This chain uses TRBV20-1 with TRBJ1-1; tentatively, D is TRBD1 (6 bases). From germline, CDR1 is DFQATT and CDR2 SNEGSKA (reference sequence). There are 15 residues in the CDR3. Trimming stripped 1 base from V and 5 bases from J, with 17 bases between. CDR3 sequence: CSARGGTIMVTEAFF. In DNA, the CDR3 is TGCAGTGCTAGAGGCGGGACAATAATGGTGACTGAAGCTTTCTTT.

This clonotype was detected ten times or more. The chain employs TRBV6-5 and TRBJ1-2; TRBD1 matches at 10 bases. With 4 bases clipped from V and 3 bases from J, the junction kept 2 bases outside the gene matches. The germline gives CDR1 MNHEY, CDR2 SVGAGI. CDR3 length equals 14 residues. The CDR3 sequence: CASSSGTGDYGYTF. CDR3 sequence (DNA): TGTGCCAGCAGTTCCGGGACAGGGGACTATGGCTACACCTTC.

At least ten counts were recorded for this clonotype. This chain joins TRBV11-1 and TRBJ2-7, with 7 nucleotides matching TRBD1. The germline V gene has CDR1 SGHAT and CDR2 FQDESV (reference sequence). Germline trimming cut 0 bases from V and 3 bases from J; bases unmatched to any gene: 5. This CDR3 region has 15 residues. The CDR3: CASSLAPGGFYEQYF. The CDR3 DNA follows: TGTGCCAGCAGCTTAGCGCCAGGGGGATTCTACGAGCAGTACTTC.

The chain carries TRBV2 and TRBJ1-2; a possible D gene is TRBD1 (6 bases). This CDR3 spans 16 amino acids. Germline V gives CDR1 SNHLY, CDR2 FYNNEI. The V and J ends lost 7 bases and 0 bases respectively, with 18 bases between them. CDR3 in amino acids: CASTRVGGPANYGYTF. The CDR3 DNA reads as TGTGCCAGCACCCGGGTCGGGGGGCCGGCTAACTATGGCTACACCTTC.

This clonotype occurred many times. The chain employs TRBV7-9 and TRBJ2-2, with 7 bases that match TRBD2. The CDR3 runs 16 residues. V was pared by 0 bases and J by 2 bases, with 3 bases of the junction left unmatched. Germline V CDR1 and CDR2: SEHNR, FQNEAQ (reference sequence). The CDR3 reads CASSLAPGLNTGELFF. As DNA, the CDR3 is TGTGCCAGCAGCTTAGCACCGGGACTAAACACCGGGGAGCTGTTTTTT.

In nucleotides, the CDR3 is TGTGCCAGCAGCCGGGTCGGGGGCGCCAAAAACATTCAGTACTTC. Amino acids: CASSRVGGAKNIQYF. The rearrangement uses TRBV11-2 and TRBJ2-4; D is perhaps TRBD1 or TRBD2 (6 bases each). CDR1 and CDR2 from the germline V gene are SGHAT and FQNNGV. V was shortened by 5 bases and J by 1 base, with 12 bases between the two germline ends. This CDR3 has 15 amino acids.

V is TRBV19 and J is TRBJ2-5; weak D call: TRBD2 (6 bases). V was pared by 0 bases and J by 4 bases, with 15 bases between. The CDR3 spans 16 residues. Germline loops: CDR1 LNHDA, CDR2 SQIVND (reference sequence). CDR3 nucleotides: TGTGCCAGTAGTATAGATGGGAGGCTCGGGGGAGAGACCCAGTACTTC. Amino acids: CASSIDGRLGGETQYF.

This clonotype occurred many times. The CDR3 reads CSAIPSGLKNIQYF. The CDR3 DNA follows: TGCAGTGCTATCCCTAGCGGGCTCAAAAACATTCAGTACTTC. The V call is TRBV20-1, the J call TRBJ2-4, with 8 bases aligning to TRBD2. The CDR3 is made up of 14 amino acids. Trimming removed 4 bases from V and 3 bases from J; junction bases left unmatched: 5. Per germline, CDR1 DFQATT and CDR2 SNEGSKA (reference sequence).

This chain connects TRBV15 to TRBJ2-5; TRBD2 is a possible D gene (6 bases). The germline V gene encodes CDR1 LNHNV and CDR2 YYDKDF (reference sequence). With 0 bases removed from V and 5 bases from J, the gap between germline ends came to 31 bases. The CDR3 extends over 21 amino acids. The CDR3 DNA reads as TGTGCCACCAGCAGAGATTCCCCCAGGGACTTAGGGTTAGCCGCCGGGGAGACCCAGTACTTC. Its protein is CATSRDSPRDLGLAAGETQYF.

This CDR3 is CSASRQGGYEQYF. CDR3 sequence (DNA): TGCAGTGCTAGTCGACAGGGGGGTTACGAGCAGTACTTC. The chain links TRBV20-1 to TRBJ2-7, with 9 bases identical to TRBD1. This CDR3 comprises 13 residues. The germline CDR1 and CDR2 sequences are DFQATT and SNEGSKA (reference sequence). V was clipped by 3 bases and J by 4 bases; unmatched bases: 4.